This T cell receptor beta chain was sequenced in a study of cytomegalovirus exposure and HLA in healthy donors. Study-level background: Within the Caucasian-associated ancestry cluster were roughly 82% of the roughly 400 genotyped donors. Overall study results and limits: A later analysis linked a missense variant in DCLRE1C to the trimming of TCR beta V and J genes. The authors reported that TCR beta sequences could predict HLA-A and HLA-B alleles. These predictions were accurate for most subjects in the first cohort.

V was trimmed by 3 bases and J by 7 bases, leaving 21 bases between them. Germline V gene sequence: CDR1 KGHSH, CDR2 LQKENI. The CDR3 consists of 16 residues. Worth noting for this clone: As yet, its antigen is unknown.

The PCR made use of 60 Vbeta and 13 Jbeta primers. Clones were sequenced by immunoSEQ multiplex PCR, and TCRdb holds only the in-frame ones, with some missing. Altogether about 160,000 clones are present, about 75% being singletons, with the ten largest covering about 1.9%. Material: PBMCs. The chain links TRBV18 to TRBJ1-2, with D possibly TRBD1 on 5 matching bases. This clonotype was obtained from a female donor in good health and CMV-seronegative. The CDR3 nucleotides read TGTGCCAGCTCACCCCCTTGGGAGGGGAGGTTCCTTGGCTACACCTTC. This sequence encodes CASSPPWEGRFLGYTF.